This TCR beta chain was captured in a study of CD8+ T cells in alopecia areata. Study summary: Twice a day, 5 to 10 mg of oral tofacitinib was administered to treated patients.

Trimming cost V 4 bases and J 5 bases, with 14 bases left between them. Germline CDR1 is SQVTM and CDR2 is ANQGSEA. The length of the CDR3 is 13 residues. This clone has only a few counts. Extracted from the samples, RNA was reverse transcribed into cDNA to serve as the sequencing template. Some clones are missing from TCRdb's copy, which holds only in-frame ones; the method was immunoSEQ multiplex PCR. In the table there are 120,000 or so clones, under 40% of which are singletons. V is TRBV29-1 and J is TRBJ1-1; D possibly corresponds to TRBD1 (5 bases). This TCR was recovered from a human donor with alopecia areata. Sequenced material: CD4+ T cells sorted from blood. CDR3 region: CSVGLGDWTEAFF. The CDR3 DNA follows: TGCAGCGTTGGTTTGGGGGATTGGACTGAAGCTTTCTTT.